The clone carrying this T cell receptor beta chain was detected only once. Its matching antigen is unknown. V was trimmed by 1 base and J by 7 bases, leaving 13 bases between them. CDR1 is MNHNS, CDR2 SASEGT, per germline. The CDR3 is 14 amino acids. The sequenced template was cDNA made from the entire isolated RNA. Produced via immunoSEQ multiplex PCR; TCRdb's table is partial and in-frame only. The table records 15,000 or so clones, around two thirds of them present only once. The sample belongs to a study of beta chain features in type 1 diabetes. Study-wide results and caveats: Researchers could not determine here whether HLA type influences TCRB rearrangement. Within patients, naive, central memory and Treg TCRB repertoires seemed more similar than within healthy donors. Researchers report that Type 1 diabetes patients had moderately but significantly shorter TCRB CDR3s across all four CD4+ subsets.

A CD45RO/CCR7/CD25/CD127/CD95/CD27 panel sorted naive, central memory, regulatory and stem cell-like memory CD4+ cells. The sequence derives from a man aged 25 to 40 with type 1 diabetes. The V and J genes are TRBV6-1 and TRBJ1-2, with D perhaps matching TRBD1 (6 bases). Sequencing was carried out using Tregs from blood. The CDR3 DNA follows: TGTGCCAGCAGTGAAGTTGCAGGGGCAGGTGGCTACACCTTC. This sequence encodes CASSEVAGAGGYTF.